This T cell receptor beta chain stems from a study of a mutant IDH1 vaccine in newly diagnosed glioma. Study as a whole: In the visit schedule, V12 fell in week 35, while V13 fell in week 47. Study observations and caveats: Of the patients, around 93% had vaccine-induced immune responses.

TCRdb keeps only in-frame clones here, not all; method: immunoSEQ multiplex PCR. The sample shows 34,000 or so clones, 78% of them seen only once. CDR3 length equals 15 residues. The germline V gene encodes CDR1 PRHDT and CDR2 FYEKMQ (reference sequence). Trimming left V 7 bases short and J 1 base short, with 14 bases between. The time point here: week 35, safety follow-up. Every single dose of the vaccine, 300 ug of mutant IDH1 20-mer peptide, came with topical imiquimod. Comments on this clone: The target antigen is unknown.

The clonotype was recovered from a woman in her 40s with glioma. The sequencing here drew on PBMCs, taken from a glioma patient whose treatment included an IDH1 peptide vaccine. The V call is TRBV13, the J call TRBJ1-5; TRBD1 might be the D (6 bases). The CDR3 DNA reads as TGTGCCAGCAAAGTTAGGGGGGGCAGCAATCAGCCCCAGCATTTT. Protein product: CASKVRGGSNQPQHF.